The rows below give T cell receptor beta chains drawn from one sample of a study of T cells in Graves' hyperthyroidism and ophthalmopathy. MiXCR, run by TCRdb on the multiplex PCR reads, gives a single entry per CDR3 protein. The sample yields under 300,000 distinct CDR3 sequences, over 20% seen once. The sample was blood. These receptors were taken from a man aged 25-45 years with Graves' ophthalmopathy. Both conserved end residues are part of each CDR3. Fields, in order: J gene, V gene, D gene, clone size, CDR3 protein, CDR3 DNA. A D gene is named only where the DNA matches it firmly. Not every row has a clone size; where given, it reads once, few, many or a size class.

J gene: TRBJ1-6
V gene: TRBV4-1
D gene: NA
clone size: NA
CDR3 protein: CASSQVRPGNSPLHF
CDR3 DNA: TGCGCCAGCAGCCAAGTCCGACCGGGAAATTCACCCCTCCACTTT

J gene: TRBJ2-3
V gene: TRBV28
D gene: NA
clone size: few
CDR3 protein: CASSSGGPTDTQYF
CDR3 DNA: TGTGCCAGCAGTTCGGGCGGGCCCACAGATACGCAGTATTTT

J gene: TRBJ2-7
V gene: TRBV6-1
D gene: NA
clone size: NA
CDR3 protein: CASSERLAGGRDYEQYF
CDR3 DNA: TGTGCCAGCAGTGAAAGGTTAGCCGGGGGTAGGGACTACGAGCAGTACTTC

J gene: TRBJ1-6
V gene: TRBV9
D gene: TRBD1
clone size: few
CDR3 protein: CASSPPGQGRSLLHF
CDR3 DNA: TGTGCCAGCAGTCCGCCGGGACAGGGAAGGTCGCTCCTCCACTTT

J gene: TRBJ2-2
V gene: TRBV29-1
D gene: TRBD1
clone size: NA
CDR3 protein: CSIVGTPGTGENTGELFF
CDR3 DNA: TGCAGCATTGTGGGTACTCCCGGTACAGGGGAAAACACCGGGGAGCTGTTTTTT

J gene: TRBJ1-2
V gene: TRBV11-3
D gene: TRBD1
clone size: few
CDR3 protein: CASSAPGQGNYGYTF
CDR3 DNA: TGTGCCAGCAGCGCTCCGGGACAGGGGAACTATGGCTACACCTTC

J gene: TRBJ1-2
V gene: TRBV6-5
D gene: NA
clone size: many
CDR3 protein: CASSYSQAGHYGYTF
CDR3 DNA: TGTGCCAGCAGTTACTCCCAGGCAGGGCACTATGGCTACACCTTC

J gene: TRBJ1-1
V gene: TRBV5-8
D gene: NA
clone size: NA
CDR3 protein: CASRPAWTRMNTEAFF
CDR3 DNA: TGTGCCAGCAGACCTGCTTGGACACGCATGAACACTGAAGCTTTCTTT

J gene: TRBJ2-1
V gene: TRBV12-3/TRBV12-4
D gene: NA
clone size: many
CDR3 protein: CASTTPFRHNEQFF
CDR3 DNA: TGTGCCAGCACCACACCCTTCAGACACAATGAGCAGTTCTTC

J gene: TRBJ2-1
V gene: TRBV2
D gene: NA
clone size: many
CDR3 protein: CASSALTLARNEQFF
CDR3 DNA: TGTGCCAGCAGTGCTTTGACATTAGCTAGGAATGAGCAGTTCTTC

J gene: TRBJ1-1
V gene: TRBV7-9
D gene: TRBD1
clone size: NA
CDR3 protein: CASSTGQTWGDTEAFF
CDR3 DNA: TGTGCCAGCAGCACGGGACAGACTTGGGGGGACACTGAAGCTTTCTTT

J gene: TRBJ2-7
V gene: TRBV28
D gene: NA
clone size: many
CDR3 protein: CASSSHNPSEQYF
CDR3 DNA: TGTGCCAGCAGTTCTCACAACCCTAGCGAGCAGTACTTC

J gene: TRBJ2-1
V gene: TRBV5-1
D gene: TRBD1
clone size: few
CDR3 protein: CTSSTGQGRTYNEQFF
CDR3 DNA: TGCACCAGCAGCACCGGACAGGGTAGGACCTACAATGAGCAGTTCTTC

J gene: TRBJ1-5
V gene: TRBV29-1
D gene: NA
clone size: few
CDR3 protein: CSVHINGAAYSNQPQHF
CDR3 DNA: TGCAGCGTCCACATAAACGGGGCAGCATATAGCAATCAGCCCCAGCATTTT

J gene: TRBJ2-3
V gene: TRBV5-1
D gene: NA
clone size: NA
CDR3 protein: CASSPTSTDTQYF
CDR3 DNA: TGCGCCAGCAGCCCGACTAGCACAGATACGCAGTATTTT

J gene: TRBJ1-2
V gene: TRBV11-3
D gene: NA
clone size: NA
CDR3 protein: CASSRQGGPYGYTF
CDR3 DNA: TGTGCCAGCAGTCGGCAGGGCGGTCCCTATGGCTACACCTTC

J gene: TRBJ1-1
V gene: TRBV11-3
D gene: TRBD1
clone size: few
CDR3 protein: CASSWGGQGDTFF
CDR3 DNA: TGTGCCAGCAGCTGGGGGGGACAGGGGGATACTTTCTTT

J gene: TRBJ1-1
V gene: TRBV11-3
D gene: NA
clone size: many
CDR3 protein: CASSFGGETEAFF
CDR3 DNA: TGTGCCAGCAGCTTTGGAGGGGAGACTGAAGCTTTCTTT

J gene: TRBJ1-5
V gene: TRBV28
D gene: NA
clone size: many
CDR3 protein: CASSWYSNQPQHF
CDR3 DNA: TGTGCCAGCAGTTGGTATAGCAATCAGCCCCAGCATTTT

J gene: TRBJ1-5
V gene: TRBV30
D gene: NA
clone size: few
CDR3 protein: CACSQGTNQPQHF
CDR3 DNA: TGTGCCTGTTCGCAGGGCACCAATCAGCCCCAGCATTTT

J gene: TRBJ2-7
V gene: TRBV13
D gene: TRBD2
clone size: few
CDR3 protein: CASSTSGREEQYF
CDR3 DNA: TGTGCCAGCAGCACTAGCGGGAGAGAGGAGCAGTACTTC

J gene: TRBJ2-3
V gene: TRBV3-1
D gene: TRBD2
clone size: many
CDR3 protein: CASSQDTSGTDTQYF
CDR3 DNA: TGTGCCAGCAGCCAAGATACTAGCGGCACAGATACGCAGTATTTT

J gene: TRBJ1-5
V gene: TRBV11-2
D gene: NA
clone size: many
CDR3 protein: CASSLDSSNQPQHF
CDR3 DNA: TGTGCCAGCAGTCTCGACTCGAGCAATCAGCCCCAGCATTTT

J gene: TRBJ2-1
V gene: TRBV27
D gene: TRBD2
clone size: NA
CDR3 protein: CASSLAGGYGEQFF
CDR3 DNA: TGTGCCAGCAGTTTAGCGGGAGGTTATGGTGAGCAGTTCTTC

J gene: TRBJ1-1
V gene: TRBV29-1
D gene: NA
clone size: many
CDR3 protein: CSVPGRTNTEAFF
CDR3 DNA: TGCAGCGTTCCGGGGCGTACGAACACTGAAGCTTTCTTT

J gene: TRBJ2-1
V gene: TRBV6-2/TRBV6-3
D gene: NA
clone size: NA
CDR3 protein: CASSPFGGHNEQFF
CDR3 DNA: TGTGCCAGCAGTCCATTTGGGGGGCACAATGAGCAGTTCTTC

J gene: TRBJ2-7
V gene: TRBV2
D gene: TRBD2
clone size: NA
CDR3 protein: CAGLNLAGDYYEQYF
CDR3 DNA: TGTGCCGGACTAAACTTAGCGGGAGATTACTACGAGCAGTACTTC

J gene: TRBJ1-3
V gene: TRBV20-1
D gene: NA
clone size: once
CDR3 protein: CSAHFLNTIYF
CDR3 DNA: TGCAGTGCTCATTTTCTAAACACCATATATTTT

J gene: TRBJ1-2
V gene: TRBV20-1
D gene: NA
clone size: many
CDR3 protein: CSADLADAPNTF
CDR3 DNA: TGCAGTGCTGACCTCGCGGACGCGCCAAACACCTTC

J gene: TRBJ1-2
V gene: TRBV7-9
D gene: NA
clone size: NA
CDR3 protein: CASAQGLGNYGYTF
CDR3 DNA: TGTGCCAGCGCCCAGGGACTTGGAAACTATGGCTACACCTTC

J gene: TRBJ2-1
V gene: TRBV4-1
D gene: NA
clone size: NA
CDR3 protein: CASTLRVWGESYNEQFF
CDR3 DNA: TGCGCCAGCACCTTACGGGTCTGGGGGGAATCTTACAATGAGCAGTTCTTC

J gene: TRBJ1-3
V gene: TRBV27
D gene: NA
clone size: NA
CDR3 protein: CASSLRAGNTIYF
CDR3 DNA: TGTGCCAGCAGTTTACGGGCTGGAAACACCATATATTTT

J gene: TRBJ1-2
V gene: TRBV14
D gene: NA
clone size: few
CDR3 protein: CASSQNRIGYTF
CDR3 DNA: TGTGCCAGCAGCCAAAACAGGATTGGCTACACCTTC

J gene: TRBJ2-7
V gene: TRBV7-2
D gene: TRBD2
clone size: few
CDR3 protein: CASSLQAGESYEQYF
CDR3 DNA: TGTGCCAGCAGCTTACAAGCGGGAGAATCCTACGAGCAGTACTTC

J gene: TRBJ2-1
V gene: TRBV7-3
D gene: NA
clone size: many
CDR3 protein: CASSETGGRYNEQFF
CDR3 DNA: TGTGCCAGCAGCGAGACGGGGGGCAGGTACAATGAGCAGTTCTTC

J gene: TRBJ2-7
V gene: TRBV29-1
D gene: TRBD2
clone size: few
CDR3 protein: CSVIIAGGPFEQYF
CDR3 DNA: TGCAGCGTGATAATAGCGGGAGGGCCCTTCGAGCAGTACTTC

J gene: TRBJ1-1
V gene: TRBV5-1
D gene: NA
clone size: NA
CDR3 protein: CASSGTWNTEAFF
CDR3 DNA: TGCGCCAGCAGCGGAACTTGGAACACTGAAGCTTTCTTT

J gene: TRBJ1-5
V gene: TRBV19
D gene: TRBD1
clone size: few
CDR3 protein: CASMDRGQPQHF
CDR3 DNA: TGTGCCAGTATGGACAGGGGTCAGCCCCAGCATTTT

J gene: TRBJ1-1
V gene: TRBV11-3
D gene: TRBD1
clone size: many
CDR3 protein: CASSLDSWQGASEAFF
CDR3 DNA: TGTGCCAGCAGCTTAGATTCTTGGCAGGGGGCTTCTGAAGCTTTCTTT

J gene: TRBJ2-1
V gene: TRBV12-5
D gene: TRBD1
clone size: few
CDR3 protein: CASDPGQVGNEQFF
CDR3 DNA: TGTGCTAGTGATCCGGGACAGGTCGGCAATGAGCAGTTCTTC

J gene: TRBJ2-2
V gene: TRBV28
D gene: NA
clone size: NA
CDR3 protein: CASRYRATGELFF
CDR3 DNA: TGTGCCAGCAGGTACAGGGCCACCGGGGAGCTGTTTTTT

J gene: TRBJ2-5
V gene: TRBV12-3/TRBV12-4
D gene: NA
clone size: many
CDR3 protein: CASSFLGLETQYF
CDR3 DNA: TGTGCCAGCAGTTTTTTAGGGTTAGAGACCCAGTACTTC

J gene: TRBJ2-3
V gene: TRBV7-3
D gene: NA
clone size: NA
CDR3 protein: CASSLMTSGTDTQYF
CDR3 DNA: TGTGCCAGCAGCTTAATGACAAGCGGCACAGATACGCAGTATTTT

J gene: TRBJ2-3
V gene: TRBV28
D gene: NA
clone size: few
CDR3 protein: CASSLPPLRGGDTQYF
CDR3 DNA: TGTGCCAGCTCCCTCCCCCCCCTGAGGGGGGGAGATACGCAGTATTTT

J gene: TRBJ2-2
V gene: TRBV7-6
D gene: NA
clone size: NA
CDR3 protein: CASSLTETGELFF
CDR3 DNA: TGTGCCAGCAGCTTAACTGAGACCGGGGAGCTGTTTTTT

J gene: TRBJ2-1
V gene: TRBV18
D gene: TRBD1
clone size: many
CDR3 protein: CASSTPDRLYNEQFF
CDR3 DNA: TGTGCCAGCTCAACTCCGGACAGGCTATACAATGAGCAGTTCTTC

J gene: TRBJ1-4
V gene: TRBV28
D gene: NA
clone size: few
CDR3 protein: CASGMDELFF
CDR3 DNA: TGTGCCAGCGGAATGGACGAACTGTTTTTT

J gene: TRBJ2-3
V gene: TRBV9
D gene: TRBD2
clone size: NA
CDR3 protein: CASSPTPASGATDTQYF
CDR3 DNA: TGTGCCAGCAGCCCCACTCCGGCTAGCGGGGCAACAGATACGCAGTATTTT

J gene: TRBJ2-1
V gene: TRBV18
D gene: TRBD2
clone size: NA
CDR3 protein: CASLAGVRGVNEQFF
CDR3 DNA: TGTGCCAGCCTAGCGGGAGTAAGGGGAGTCAATGAGCAGTTCTTC

J gene: TRBJ2-3
V gene: TRBV7-8
D gene: NA
clone size: few
CDR3 protein: CASSLSRRADTQYF
CDR3 DNA: TGTGCCAGCAGCTTATCTAGAAGGGCAGATACGCAGTATTTT

J gene: TRBJ2-3
V gene: TRBV29-1
D gene: NA
clone size: NA
CDR3 protein: CSVGGGSTDTQYF
CDR3 DNA: TGCAGCGTTGGCGGCGGGAGCACAGATACGCAGTATTTT

J gene: TRBJ1-2
V gene: TRBV6-2/TRBV6-3
D gene: NA
clone size: few
CDR3 protein: CASSDTGIYGYTF
CDR3 DNA: TGTGCCAGCAGTGACACAGGGATCTATGGCTACACCTTC

J gene: TRBJ2-7
V gene: TRBV11-2
D gene: NA
clone size: many
CDR3 protein: CASSLVAGNSYEQYF
CDR3 DNA: TGTGCCAGCAGCTTAGTGGCTGGGAACTCCTACGAGCAGTACTTC

J gene: TRBJ2-3
V gene: TRBV20-1
D gene: TRBD2
clone size: NA
CDR3 protein: CSATSGDLAGVGDTQYF
CDR3 DNA: TGCAGTGCCACATCCGGGGACCTAGCGGGAGTAGGAGATACGCAGTATTTT

J gene: TRBJ2-5
V gene: TRBV3-1
D gene: NA
clone size: many
CDR3 protein: CASSQGYGGETQYF
CDR3 DNA: TGTGCCAGCAGCCAAGGGTACGGTGGTGAGACCCAGTACTTC

J gene: TRBJ2-1
V gene: TRBV7-4
D gene: NA
clone size: few
CDR3 protein: CASSLARKDEQFF
CDR3 DNA: TGTGCCAGCAGCTTAGCCAGGAAGGATGAGCAGTTCTTC

J gene: TRBJ2-3
V gene: TRBV20-1
D gene: NA
clone size: few
CDR3 protein: CSARVSITDTQYF
CDR3 DNA: TGCAGTGCTAGAGTGTCTATCACAGATACGCAGTATTTT